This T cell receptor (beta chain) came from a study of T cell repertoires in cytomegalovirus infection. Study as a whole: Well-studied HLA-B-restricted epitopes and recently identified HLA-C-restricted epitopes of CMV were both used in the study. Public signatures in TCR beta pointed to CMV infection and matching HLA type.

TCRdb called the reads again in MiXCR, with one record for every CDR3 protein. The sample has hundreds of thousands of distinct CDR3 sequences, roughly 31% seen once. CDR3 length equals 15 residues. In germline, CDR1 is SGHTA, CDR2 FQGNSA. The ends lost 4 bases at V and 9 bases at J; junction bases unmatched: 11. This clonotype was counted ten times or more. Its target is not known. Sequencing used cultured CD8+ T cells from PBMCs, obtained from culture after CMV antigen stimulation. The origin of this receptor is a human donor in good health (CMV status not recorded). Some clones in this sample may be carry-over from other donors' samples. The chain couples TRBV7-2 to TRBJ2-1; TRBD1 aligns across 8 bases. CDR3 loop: CASSYYGQGVGEQFF. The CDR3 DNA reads TGTGCCAGCAGCTACTACGGACAGGGTGTTGGTGAGCAGTTCTTC.